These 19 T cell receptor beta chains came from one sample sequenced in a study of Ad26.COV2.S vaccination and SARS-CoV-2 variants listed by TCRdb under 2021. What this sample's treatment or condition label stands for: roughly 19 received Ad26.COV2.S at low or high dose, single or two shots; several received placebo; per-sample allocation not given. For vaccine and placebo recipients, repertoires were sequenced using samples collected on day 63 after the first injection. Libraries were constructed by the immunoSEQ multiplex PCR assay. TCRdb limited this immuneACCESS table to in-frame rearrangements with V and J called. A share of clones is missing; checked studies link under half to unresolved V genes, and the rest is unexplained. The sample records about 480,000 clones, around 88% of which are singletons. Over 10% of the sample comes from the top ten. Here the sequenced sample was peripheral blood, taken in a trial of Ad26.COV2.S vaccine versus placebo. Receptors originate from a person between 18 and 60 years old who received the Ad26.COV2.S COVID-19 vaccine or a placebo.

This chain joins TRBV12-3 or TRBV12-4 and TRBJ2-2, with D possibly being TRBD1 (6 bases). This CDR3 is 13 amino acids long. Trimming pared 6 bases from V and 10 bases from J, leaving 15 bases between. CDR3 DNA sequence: TGTGCCAGCAGCCTCAGGGGCTTGGCGGAGCTGTTTTTT. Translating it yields CASSLRGLAELFF.

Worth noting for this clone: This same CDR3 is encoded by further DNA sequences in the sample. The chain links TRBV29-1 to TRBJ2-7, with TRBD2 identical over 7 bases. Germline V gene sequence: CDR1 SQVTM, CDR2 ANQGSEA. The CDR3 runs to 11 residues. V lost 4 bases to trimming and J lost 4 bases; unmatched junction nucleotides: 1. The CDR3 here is CSVVGGYEQYF. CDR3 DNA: TGCAGCGTTGTCGGGGGGTACGAGCAGTACTTC.

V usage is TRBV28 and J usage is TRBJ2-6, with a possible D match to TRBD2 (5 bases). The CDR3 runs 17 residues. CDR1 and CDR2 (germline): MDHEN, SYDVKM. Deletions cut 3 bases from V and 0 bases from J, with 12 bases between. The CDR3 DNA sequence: TGTGCCAGCAGTTTGAGCGGTCTAAACTCTGGGGCCAACGTCCTGACTTTC. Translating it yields CASSLSGLNSGANVLTF.

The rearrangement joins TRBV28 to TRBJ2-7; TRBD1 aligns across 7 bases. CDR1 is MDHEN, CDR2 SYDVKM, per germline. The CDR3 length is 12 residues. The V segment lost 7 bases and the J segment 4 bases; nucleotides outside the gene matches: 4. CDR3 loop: CASMTGSYEQYF. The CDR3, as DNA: TGTGCCAGCATGACAGGGAGTTACGAGCAGTACTTC.

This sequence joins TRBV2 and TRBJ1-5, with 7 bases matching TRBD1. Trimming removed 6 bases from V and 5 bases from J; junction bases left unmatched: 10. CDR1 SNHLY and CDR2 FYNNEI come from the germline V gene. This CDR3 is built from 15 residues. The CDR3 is CASSGMRGHDQPQHF. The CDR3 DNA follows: TGTGCCAGCAGCGGCATGAGGGGGCATGATCAGCCCCAGCATTTT.

In nucleotides, the CDR3 is TGTGCCAGCAGCTCTCTTAAGGGCCTATCAAGGGTATACGAGCAGTACTTC. Amino acids: CASSSLKGLSRVYEQYF. This rearrangement joins TRBV7-9 to TRBJ2-7; unclear D gene. This CDR3 has 17 amino acids. The germline gives CDR1 SEHNR, CDR2 FQNEAQ (reference sequence). V was trimmed by 4 bases and J by 4 bases, leaving 23 bases between them.

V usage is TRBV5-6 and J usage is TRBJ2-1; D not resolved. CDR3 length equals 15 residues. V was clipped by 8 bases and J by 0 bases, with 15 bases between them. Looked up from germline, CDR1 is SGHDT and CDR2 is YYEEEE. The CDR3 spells CASVLDPPSYNEQFF. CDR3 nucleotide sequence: TGTGCCAGTGTACTCGACCCACCCTCCTACAATGAGCAGTTCTTC. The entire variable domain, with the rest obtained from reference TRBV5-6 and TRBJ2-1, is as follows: DAGVTQSPTHLIKTRGQQVTLRCSPKSGHDTVSWYQQALGQGPQFIFQYYEEEERQRGNFPDRFSGHQFPNYSSELNVNALLLGDSALYLCASVLDPPSYNEQFFGPGTRLTVL.

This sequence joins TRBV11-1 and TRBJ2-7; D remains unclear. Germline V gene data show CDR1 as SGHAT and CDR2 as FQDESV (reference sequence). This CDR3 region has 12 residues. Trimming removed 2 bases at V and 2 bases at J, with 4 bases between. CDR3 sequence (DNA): TGTGCCAGCAGCTTAAGGCCCTACGAGCAGTACTTC. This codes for CASSLRPYEQYF. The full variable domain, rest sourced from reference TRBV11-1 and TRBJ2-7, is EAEVAQSPRYKITEKSQAVAFWCDPISGHATLYWYRQILGQGPELLVQFQDESVVDDSQLPKDRFSAERLKGVDSTLKIQPAELGDSAMYLCASSLRPYEQYFGPGTRLTVT.

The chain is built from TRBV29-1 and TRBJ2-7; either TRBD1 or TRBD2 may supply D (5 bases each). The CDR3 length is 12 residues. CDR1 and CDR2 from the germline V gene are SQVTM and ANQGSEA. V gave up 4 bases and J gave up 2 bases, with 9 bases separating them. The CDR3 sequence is CSVGGFTYEQYF. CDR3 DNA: TGCAGCGTTGGGGGGTTCACCTACGAGCAGTACTTC.

CDR3 in DNA: TGTGCCACCAGCAGAGGGCGAAGTGAGACCCAGTACTTC. Protein: CATSRGRSETQYF. The chain links TRBV15 to TRBJ2-5, with D uncertain. CDR3 length equals 13 residues. V lost 1 base and J 5 bases, leaving 8 bases between the germline ends. From germline, CDR1 is LNHNV and CDR2 YYDKDF (reference sequence).

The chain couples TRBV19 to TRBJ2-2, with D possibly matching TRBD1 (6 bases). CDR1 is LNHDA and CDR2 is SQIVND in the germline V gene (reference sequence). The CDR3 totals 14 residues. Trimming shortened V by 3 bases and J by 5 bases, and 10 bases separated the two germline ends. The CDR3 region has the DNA TGTGCCAGTAGTATCGGACAGATAACCGGGGAGCTGTTTTTT. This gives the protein CASSIGQITGELFF.

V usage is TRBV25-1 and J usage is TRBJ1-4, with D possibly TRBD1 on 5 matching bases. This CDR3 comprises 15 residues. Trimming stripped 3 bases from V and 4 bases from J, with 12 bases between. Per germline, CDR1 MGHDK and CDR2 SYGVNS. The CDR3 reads CASSELKGLNEKLFF. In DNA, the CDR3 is TGTGCCAGCAGTGAGCTTAAGGGACTTAATGAAAAACTGTTTTTT.

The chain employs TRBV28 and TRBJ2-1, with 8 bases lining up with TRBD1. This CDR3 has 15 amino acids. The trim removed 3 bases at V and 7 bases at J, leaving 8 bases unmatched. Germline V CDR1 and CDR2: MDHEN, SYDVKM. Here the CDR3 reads CASSLNGQGRNEQFF. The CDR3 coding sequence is TGTGCCAGCAGTTTGAATGGACAGGGCAGAAATGAGCAGTTCTTC.

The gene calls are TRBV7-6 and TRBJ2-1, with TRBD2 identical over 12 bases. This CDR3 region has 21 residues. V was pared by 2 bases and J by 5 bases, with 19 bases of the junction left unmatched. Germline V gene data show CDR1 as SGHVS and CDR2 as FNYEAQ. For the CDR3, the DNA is TGTGCCAGCAGCTTAAGACAGGTCTGGACTAGCGGGACCGAAGGAAACAATGAGCAGTTCTTC. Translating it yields CASSLRQVWTSGTEGNNEQFF. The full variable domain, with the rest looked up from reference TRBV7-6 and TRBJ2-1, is GAGVSQSPRYKVTKRGQDVALRCDPISGHVSLYWYRQALGQGPEFLTYFNYEAQQDKSGLPNDRFSAERPEGSISTLTIQRTEQRDSAMYRCASSLRQVWTSGTEGNNEQFFGPGTRLTVL.

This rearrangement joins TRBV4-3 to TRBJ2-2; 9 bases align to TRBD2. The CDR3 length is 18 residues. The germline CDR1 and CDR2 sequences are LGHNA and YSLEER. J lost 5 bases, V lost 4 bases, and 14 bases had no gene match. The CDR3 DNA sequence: TGCGCCAGCAGCCTTCACCGAGGTAGCGGGAGTGGTACCGGGGAGCTGTTTTTT. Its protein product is CASSLHRGSGSGTGELFF.

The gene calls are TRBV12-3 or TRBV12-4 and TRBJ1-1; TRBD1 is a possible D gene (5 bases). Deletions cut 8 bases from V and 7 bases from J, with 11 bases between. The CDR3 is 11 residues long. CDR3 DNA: TGTGCCAGCCATCGGGGGTTTGAAGCTTTCTTT. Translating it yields CASHRGFEAFF.

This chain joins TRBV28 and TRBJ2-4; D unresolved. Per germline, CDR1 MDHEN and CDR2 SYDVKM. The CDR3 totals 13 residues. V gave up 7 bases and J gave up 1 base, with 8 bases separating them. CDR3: CASIPRAKNIQYF. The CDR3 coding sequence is TGTGCCAGCATCCCCAGGGCCAAAAACATTCAGTACTTC.

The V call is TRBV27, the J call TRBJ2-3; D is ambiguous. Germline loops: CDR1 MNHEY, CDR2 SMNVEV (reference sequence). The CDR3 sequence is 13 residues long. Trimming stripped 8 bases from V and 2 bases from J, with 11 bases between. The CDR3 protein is CASGRRYTDTQYF. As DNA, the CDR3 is TGTGCCAGCGGTCGTCGATACACAGATACGCAGTATTTT.

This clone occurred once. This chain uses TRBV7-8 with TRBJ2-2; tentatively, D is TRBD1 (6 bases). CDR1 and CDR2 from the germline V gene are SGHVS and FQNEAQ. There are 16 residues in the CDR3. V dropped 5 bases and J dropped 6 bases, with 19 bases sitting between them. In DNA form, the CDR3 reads TGTGCCAGCAGCCCCCGACAGGTGATCGGGGCCGGGGAGCTGTTTTTT. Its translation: CASSPRQVIGAGELFF.